What follows are 27 T cell receptor beta chains derived from one specimen sequenced in a study of CD8+CD57+ T cells in acquired aplastic anemia. TCR beta VDJ and CDR3 profiling used genomic DNA as template. Using its own MiXCR run on the reads, TCRdb lists one record per CDR3 protein. The sample carries roughly 220,000 distinct CDR3 sequences, more than 55% recorded once. Patients chosen for sequencing had shown CD8+CD57+ cell expansion by flow cytometry. The sequenced sample consisted of sorted CD4+, CD8+, or CD8+CD57+ T cells (not recorded which) from PBMCs. Receptors originate from a human donor with aplastic anemia.

This clonotype was picked up one time. This chain uses TRBV14 with TRBJ2-7, with D perhaps given as TRBD1 or TRBD2 (5 bases each). This CDR3 comprises 15 residues. Trimming pared 9 bases from V and 2 bases from J, leaving 20 bases between. CDR1 is SGHDN and CDR2 is FVKESK in the germline V gene. The CDR3 nucleotides read TGTGCCAGTAGTCTTCACCGGGACGGGACCTACGAGCAGTACTTC. It encodes CASSLHRDGTYEQYF.

This chain links TRBV12-3 or TRBV12-4 with TRBJ2-3, with D tentatively TRBD2 (5 bases). The CDR3 consists of 15 residues. V was pared by 6 bases and J by 0 bases, with 13 bases between. Here the CDR3 reads CASSRLERSTDTQYF. The CDR3 DNA sequence: TGTGCCAGCAGCCGTCTTGAGCGGAGCACAGATACGCAGTATTTT.

The chain carries TRBV20-1 and TRBJ1-5; no firm D call. This CDR3 comprises 15 residues. V was pared by 0 bases and J by 0 bases, with 9 bases between. The V gene's germline CDR1 is DFQATT and CDR2 SNEGSKA (reference sequence). The CDR3 nucleotides read TGCAGTGCTAGAGATCGCCCTCCTAGCAATCAGCCCCAGCATTTT. It codes for CSARDRPPSNQPQHF.

V gene TRBV2 combines with J gene TRBJ1-5; 8 positions agree with TRBD1. Germline V gene data show CDR1 as SNHLY and CDR2 as FYNNEI. The ends lost 6 bases at V and 6 bases at J; junction bases unmatched: 7. The CDR3 is 14 residues long. CDR3 sequence (DNA): TGTGCCAGCAGCGATAGGACAGGGACTCAGCCCCAGCATTTT. Translated: CASSDRTGTQPQHF.

This chain joins TRBV7-9 and TRBJ2-3; D possibly matches TRBD1 or TRBD2 (6 bases each). The CDR3 loop spans 15 amino acids. The V end lost 0 bases, the J end lost 7 bases, and 14 bases lay between the germline ends. From germline, CDR1 is SEHNR and CDR2 FQNEAQ (reference sequence). The CDR3 loop reads CASSLAGGTGNTQYF. CDR3 bases: TGTGCCAGCAGCTTAGCGGGGGGCACCGGGAATACGCAGTATTTT.

V and J are TRBV29-1 and TRBJ2-1; D unclear. The CDR3 length is 13 residues. CDR1 and CDR2 from the germline V gene are SQVTM and ANQGSEA. Trimming took 2 bases from V and 0 from J, leaving 5 bases between them. CDR3 sequence (DNA): TGCAGCGTTGAACAGAGCTCCTACAATGAGCAGTTCTTC. Translated: CSVEQSSYNEQFF.

The CDR3 region is CASSPGLSSYNEQFF. The CDR3 nucleotides are TGTGCCAGTAGTCCCGGACTCAGCTCCTACAATGAGCAGTTCTTC. This rearrangement joins TRBV19 to TRBJ2-1; D is possibly TRBD2 (5 bases). Trimming removed 5 bases at V and 0 bases at J, with 11 bases between. Per the germline V gene, CDR1 is LNHDA and CDR2 is SQIVND (reference sequence). The CDR3 is 15 residues long. The full variable domain, in which reference TRBV19 and TRBJ2-1 provide the parts outside the CDR3, is DGGITQSPKYLFRKEGQNVTLSCEQNLNHDAMYWYRQDPGQGLRLIYYSQIVNDFQKGDIAEGYSVSREKKESFPLTVTSAQKNPTAFYLCASSPGLSSYNEQFFGPGTRLTVL.

This clonotype came up a few times. The chain has TRBV7-3 and TRBJ2-6; D might be TRBD1 (6 bases). CDR1 is SGHTA and CDR2 is FQGTGA in the germline V gene. This CDR3 is built from 16 residues. With 2 bases removed from V and 0 bases from J, the gap between germline ends came to 8 bases. The DNA for the CDR3 is TGTGCCAGCAGCTTACGGACAGCCTCTGGGGCCAACGTCCTGACTTTC. Amino acids: CASSLRTASGANVLTF.

Turning to this clonotype: A read error is likely, as this CDR3 ends without the conserved phenylalanine or tryptophan. This rearrangement joins TRBV20-1 to TRBJ2-7; the D gene is possibly TRBD1 (6 bases). CDR3 length: 16 residues. Trimming stripped 8 bases from V and 4 bases from J, with 27 bases between. Germline assignment: CDR1 DFQATT and CDR2 SNEGSKA (reference sequence). The CDR3 DNA reads as TGCAGTCACCCGCGATACAGGGCCCCGAGATTTTACGAGCAGTACCTC. This gives the protein CSHPRYRAPRFYEQYL.

This clonotype was seen a single time. The chain employs TRBV20-1 and TRBJ1-5; D remains unclear. The V gene lost 6 bases and the J gene lost 5 bases, with 14 bases spanning the gap. Per the germline V gene, CDR1 is DFQATT and CDR2 is SNEGSKA (reference sequence). The CDR3 sequence is 13 residues long. The CDR3 nucleotides read TGCAGTGCATGGGTTTTGAAGGATCAGCCCCAGCATTTT. Translated: CSAWVLKDQPQHF.

This clonotype appeared once. CDR3 bases: TGTGCCAGCGCGGCGGGGAGAACCTACGAGCAGTACTTC. This translates into CASAAGRTYEQYF. The rearrangement joins TRBV2 to TRBJ2-7, with a weak D call TRBD2 (6 bases). Trimming pared 8 bases from V and 2 bases from J, leaving 13 bases between. The CDR3 loop spans 13 amino acids. From germline, CDR1 is SNHLY and CDR2 FYNNEI.

The chain has TRBV7-6 and TRBJ2-1; 14 bases match TRBD2. The CDR3 spans 16 residues. The V and J ends lost 5 bases and 8 bases, in that order; junction bases with no gene match: 8. CDR1 and CDR2 (germline): SGHVS, FNYEAQ. The CDR3 reads CASSPPGLAGVHEQFF. In DNA form, the CDR3 reads TGTGCCAGCAGCCCCCCGGGACTAGCGGGGGTACATGAGCAGTTCTTC.

The chain combines TRBV2 with TRBJ1-5, with unresolved D. Trimming removed 6 bases at V and 2 bases at J, with 11 bases between. There are 14 residues in the CDR3. Germline values: CDR1 SNHLY, CDR2 FYNNEI. CDR3 amino acids: CASSEGARNQPQHF. Here the CDR3 DNA reads TGTGCCAGCAGCGAGGGTGCCCGCAATCAGCCCCAGCATTTT.

J is TRBJ2-1 and V is TRBV10-2; D possibly corresponds to TRBD1 (6 bases). The germline V gene encodes CDR1 WSHSY and CDR2 SAAADI. The V end was cut by 5 bases, the J end by 0 bases, with 11 bases between. The CDR3 has 15 amino acids. CDR3 nucleotide sequence: TGCGCCAGCAGTACGTTGGACAGCTCCTACAATGAGCAGTTCTTC. The encoded protein is CASSTLDSSYNEQFF.

This clonotype was counted a few times. The junction does not match germline at one end; this may be a read error. V is TRBV2 and J is TRBJ2-7; maybe TRBD1 (6 bases). CDR1 is SNHLY and CDR2 is FYNNEI in the germline V gene. The CDR3 runs 17 residues. The CDR3, as DNA: TGTGCCAGCAGTGGTCTCGACAGGCTCCTATACACCTATGAGCAGTACTTC. Its protein product is CASSGLDRLLYTYEQYF.

This chain links TRBV4-2 with TRBJ2-3; TRBD2 aligns across 8 bases. CDR1 is LGHNA, CDR2 YNFKEQ, per germline. The CDR3 length is 17 residues. The J segment lost 2 bases and the V segment lost 2 bases, leaving 9 bases of the junction unmatched. This CDR3 reads CASSQQGLAGLTDTQYF. The DNA for the CDR3 is TGTGCCAGCAGCCAACAAGGGCTAGCGGGCCTCACAGATACGCAGTATTTT.

V is TRBV7-9 and J is TRBJ2-1; D gene uncertain. The CDR3 is made up of 14 amino acids. V lost 3 bases to trimming and J lost 9 bases, with 15 bases between them. CDR1 SEHNR and CDR2 FQNEAQ come from the germline V gene (reference sequence). CDR3 in DNA: TGTGCCAGCAGCTTTCTTCAGTCAGCAATTGAGCAGTTCTTC. Its protein product is CASSFLQSAIEQFF.

The genes are TRBV24-1 and TRBJ2-3, with 7 bases fitting TRBD2. CDR3 length equals 15 residues. Germline CDR1 KGHDR, CDR2 SFDVKD. The ends lost 0 bases at V and 3 bases at J; junction bases unmatched: 2. In DNA, the CDR3 is TGTGCCACCAGTGATTTGCCAGCGGGGACAGATACGCAGTATTTT. This translates into CATSDLPAGTDTQYF.

The chain links TRBV4-3 to TRBJ1-1; the match to TRBD1 covers 8 bases. The CDR3 sequence is 14 residues long. The V gene end was trimmed by 4 bases and the J gene end by 4 bases; junction bases not matched to a gene: 5. Germline CDR1 and CDR2: LGHNA and YSLEER. As DNA, the CDR3 is TGCGCCAGCAGCCCACAGGGGGTGATCACTGAAGCTTTCTTT. It encodes CASSPQGVITEAFF.

As to this clonotype: One junction end does not reproduce the germline sequence, and a read error may be involved. V is TRBV5-4 and J is TRBJ2-7, with 14 nucleotides matching TRBD2. This CDR3 is 14 amino acids long. Germline CDR1 and CDR2: SGHNT and YYREEE (reference sequence). CDR3 nucleotides: TGTGCCAGCAGTGGGACTAGCGGGGGCTACGTGCAGTACTTC. Protein sequence: CASSGTSGGYVQYF.

This chain joins TRBV20-1 and TRBJ2-1; 10 bases align to TRBD2. Per germline, CDR1 DFQATT and CDR2 SNEGSKA (reference sequence). The V and J ends lost 3 bases and 7 bases, in that order; junction bases with no gene match: 12. The CDR3 is 16 amino acids. CDR3 sequence reads: CSARDGSASGRNEQFF. The CDR3 nucleotides are TGCAGTGCTAGGGATGGGTCGGCTAGCGGGAGAAATGAGCAGTTCTTC.

The chain joins TRBV7-8 to TRBJ2-7, with 15 positions matching TRBD2. Germline V lookup: CDR1 SGHVS, CDR2 FQNEAQ. CDR3 length: 19 amino acids. The V segment lost 2 bases and the J segment 3 bases; nucleotides outside the gene matches: 11. CDR3 in DNA: TGTGCCAGCAGCTTACATCCGGGACTAGCGGGAGGACAAATCTACGAGCAGTACTTC. The encoded protein is CASSLHPGLAGGQIYEQYF. The full variable domain, its missing parts supplied by reference TRBV7-8 and TRBJ2-7, is GAGVSQSPRYKVAKRGQDVALRCDPISGHVSLFWYQQALGQGPEFLTYFQNEAQLDKSGLPSDRFFAERPEGSVSTLKIQRTQQEDSAVYLCASSLHPGLAGGQIYEQYFGPGTRLTVT.

On this clonotype: The CDR3 does not close with the conserved phenylalanine or tryptophan, likely indicating a read error. The V call is TRBV2, the J call TRBJ2-7; TRBD2 matches at 8 bases. Germline V CDR1 and CDR2: SNHLY, FYNNEI. CDR3 length: 15 amino acids. Trimming at V came to 3 bases and at J to 6 bases, leaving 10 bases not matched to a gene. The CDR3 protein is CASSDPGPGGSEQYL. CDR3 DNA sequence: TGTGCCAGCAGTGACCCGGGACCGGGAGGGAGCGAGCAGTACCTC.

The gene calls are TRBV7-8 and TRBJ2-7; a weak D match, TRBD2 (6 bases). Germline V lookup: CDR1 SGHVS, CDR2 FQNEAQ. The CDR3 is made up of 14 amino acids. V was pared by 2 bases and J by 2 bases, with 10 bases between. CDR3 region: CASSLSRGTYEQYF. The CDR3 DNA reads as TGTGCCAGCAGCTTATCTCGGGGGACCTACGAGCAGTACTTC.

The CDR3 DNA reads TGTGCCACCAGTGGGGTGGGACAGGGAGCTGAAGCTTTCTTT. This encodes CATSGVGQGAEAFF. J is TRBJ1-1 and V is TRBV24-1, with 9 bases fitting TRBD1. CDR3 length: 14 amino acids. Germline V gene data show CDR1 as KGHDR and CDR2 as SFDVKD. The ends lost 5 bases at V and 6 bases at J; junction bases unmatched: 6.

The rearrangement links TRBV9 to TRBJ1-1; D may be TRBD1 (6 bases). CDR3 length: 14 amino acids. Looked up from germline, CDR1 is SGDLS and CDR2 is YYNGEE. Trimming took 3 bases from V and 0 from J, leaving 9 bases between them. The CDR3 region has the DNA TGTGCCAGCAGCGCCGGGACACTGAACACTGAAGCTTTCTTT. This codes for CASSAGTLNTEAFF.

This clonotype came up a few times. The V gene is TRBV20-1, the J gene TRBJ2-7; no reliable D call. Germline lookup yields CDR1 DFQATT and CDR2 SNEGSKA (reference sequence). This CDR3 is 13 amino acids long. Trimming stripped 5 bases from V and 0 bases from J, with 11 bases between. CDR3: CSAPNSLSYEQYF. The CDR3, as DNA: TGCAGTGCTCCCAACAGCCTCTCCTACGAGCAGTACTTC.